Described below is a single T cell receptor beta chain sequence and its context. Clones were read by immunoSEQ multiplex PCR, and TCRdb kept only the in-frame ones, dropping some. The sample holds tens of thousands of clones; approximately 84% are singletons and the top ten take about 36%. This specimen comes from a study of control samples from healthy donors and cancer patients. Germline trimming cut 3 bases from V and 5 bases from J; bases unmatched to any gene: 2. The CDR3 has 14 amino acids. Per the germline V gene, CDR1 is SGHTA and CDR2 is FQGNSA. This receptor was obtained from an older man with lung cancer. This rearrangement joins TRBV7-2 to TRBJ2-2; 8 bases are shared with TRBD1. The specimen sequenced was PBMCs. This CDR3 is CASSLQGATGELFF. The CDR3 DNA follows: TGTGCCAGCAGCTTGCAGGGGGCTACCGGGGAGCTGTTTTTT.